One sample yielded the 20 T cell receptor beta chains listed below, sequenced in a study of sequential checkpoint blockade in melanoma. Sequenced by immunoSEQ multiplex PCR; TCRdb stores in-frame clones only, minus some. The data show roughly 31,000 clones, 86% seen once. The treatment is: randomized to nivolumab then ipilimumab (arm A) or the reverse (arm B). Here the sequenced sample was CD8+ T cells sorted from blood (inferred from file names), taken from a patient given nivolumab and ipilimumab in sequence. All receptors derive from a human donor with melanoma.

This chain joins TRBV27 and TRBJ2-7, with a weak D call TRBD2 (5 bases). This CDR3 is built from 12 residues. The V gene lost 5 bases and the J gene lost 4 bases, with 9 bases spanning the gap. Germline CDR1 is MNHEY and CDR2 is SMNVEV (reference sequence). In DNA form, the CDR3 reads TGTGCCAGCAGTCCGAGCGGATACGAGCAGTACTTC. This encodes CASSPSGYEQYF.

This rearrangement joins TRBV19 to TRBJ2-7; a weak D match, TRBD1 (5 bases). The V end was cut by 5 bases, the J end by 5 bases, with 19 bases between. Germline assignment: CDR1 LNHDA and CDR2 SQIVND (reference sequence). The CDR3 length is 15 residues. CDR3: CASSSGLGDLDEQYF. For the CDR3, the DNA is TGTGCCAGTAGTTCCGGTCTAGGGGATTTGGACGAGCAGTACTTC.

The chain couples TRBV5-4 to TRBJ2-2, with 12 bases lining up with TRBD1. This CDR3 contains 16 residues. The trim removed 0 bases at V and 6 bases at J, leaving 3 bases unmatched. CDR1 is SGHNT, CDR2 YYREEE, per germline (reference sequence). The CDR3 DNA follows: TGTGCCAGCAGCTTGGCCGGGACAGGGGGCCCCGGGGAGCTGTTTTTT. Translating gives CASSLAGTGGPGELFF.

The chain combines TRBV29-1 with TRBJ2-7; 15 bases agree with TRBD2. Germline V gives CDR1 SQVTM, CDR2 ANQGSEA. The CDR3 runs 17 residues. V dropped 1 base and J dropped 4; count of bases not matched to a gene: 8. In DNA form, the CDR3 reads TGCAGCGTTGAAGTCCGGACTAGCGGGAGGGCCGGTTACGAGCAGTACTTC. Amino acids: CSVEVRTSGRAGYEQYF.

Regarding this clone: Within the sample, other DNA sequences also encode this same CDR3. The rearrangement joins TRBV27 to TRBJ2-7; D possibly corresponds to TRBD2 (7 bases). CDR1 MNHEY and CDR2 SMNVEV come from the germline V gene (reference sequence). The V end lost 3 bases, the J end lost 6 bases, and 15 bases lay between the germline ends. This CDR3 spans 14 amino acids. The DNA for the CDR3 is TGTGCCAGCAGTTTGCTGGGGGGGGCCGCCGAGCAGTACTTC. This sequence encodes CASSLLGGAAEQYF.

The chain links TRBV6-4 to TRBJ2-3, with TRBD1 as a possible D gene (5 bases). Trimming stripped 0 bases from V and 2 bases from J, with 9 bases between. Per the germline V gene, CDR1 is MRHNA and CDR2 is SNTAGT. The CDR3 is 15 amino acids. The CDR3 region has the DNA TGTGCCAGCAGTGACTCCCAGGACATCACAGATACGCAGTATTTT. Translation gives CASSDSQDITDTQYF.

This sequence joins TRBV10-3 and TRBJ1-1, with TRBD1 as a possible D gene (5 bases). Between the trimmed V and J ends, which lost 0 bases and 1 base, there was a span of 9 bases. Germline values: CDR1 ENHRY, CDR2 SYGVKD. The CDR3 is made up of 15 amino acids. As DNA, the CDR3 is TGTGCCATCAGTGAGTCGGGGGGGTCGAACACTGAAGCTTTCTTT. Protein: CAISESGGSNTEAFF.

CDR3 loop: CSVRTDSGNTIYF. CDR3 coding DNA: TGCAGCGTACGGACAGACTCTGGAAACACCATATATTTT. This chain joins TRBV29-1 and TRBJ1-3, with a tentative D call TRBD1 (6 bases). The germline V gene has CDR1 SQVTM and CDR2 ANQGSEA. This CDR3 contains 13 residues. Trimming left V 6 bases short and J 0 bases short, with 9 bases between. Supplemented by reference TRBV29-1 and TRBJ1-3, the full variable domain reads SAVISQKPSRDICQRGTSLTIQCQVDSQVTMMFWYRQQPGQSLTLIATANQGSEATYESGFVIDKFPISRPNLTFSTLTVSNMSPEDSSIYLCSVRTDSGNTIYFGEGSWLTVV.

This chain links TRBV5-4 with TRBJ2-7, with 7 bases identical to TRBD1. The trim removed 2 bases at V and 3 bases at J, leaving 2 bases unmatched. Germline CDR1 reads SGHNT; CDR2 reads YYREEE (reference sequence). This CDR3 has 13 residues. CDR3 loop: CASSFNRGYEQYF. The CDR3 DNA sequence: TGTGCCAGCAGCTTCAACAGGGGCTACGAGCAGTACTTC.

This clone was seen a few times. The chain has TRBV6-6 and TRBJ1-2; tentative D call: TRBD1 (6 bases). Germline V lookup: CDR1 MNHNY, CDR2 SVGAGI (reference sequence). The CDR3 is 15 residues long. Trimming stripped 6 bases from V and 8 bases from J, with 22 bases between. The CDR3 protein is CASSPQPWTVWGYTF. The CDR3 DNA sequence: TGTGCCAGCAGCCCTCAACCTTGGACAGTGTGGGGCTACACCTTC.

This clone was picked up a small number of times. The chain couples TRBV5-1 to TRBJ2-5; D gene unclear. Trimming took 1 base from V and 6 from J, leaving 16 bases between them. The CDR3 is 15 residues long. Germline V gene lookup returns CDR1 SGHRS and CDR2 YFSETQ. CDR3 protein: CASSLYITNPKTQYF. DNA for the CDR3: TGCGCCAGCAGCTTGTATATCACTAACCCAAAGACCCAGTACTTC.

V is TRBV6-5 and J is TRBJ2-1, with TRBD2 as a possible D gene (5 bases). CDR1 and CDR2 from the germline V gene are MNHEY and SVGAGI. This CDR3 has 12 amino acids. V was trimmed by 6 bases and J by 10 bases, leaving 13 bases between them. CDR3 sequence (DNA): TGTGCCAGCAGGGACTCCTCCCGGGAGCAGTTCTTC. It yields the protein CASRDSSREQFF.

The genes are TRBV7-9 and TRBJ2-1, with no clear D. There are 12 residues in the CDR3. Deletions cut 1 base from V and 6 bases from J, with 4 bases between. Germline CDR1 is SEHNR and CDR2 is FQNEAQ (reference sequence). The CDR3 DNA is TGTGCCAGCAGCTTAGAGCTCAATGAGCAGTTCTTC. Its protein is CASSLELNEQFF.

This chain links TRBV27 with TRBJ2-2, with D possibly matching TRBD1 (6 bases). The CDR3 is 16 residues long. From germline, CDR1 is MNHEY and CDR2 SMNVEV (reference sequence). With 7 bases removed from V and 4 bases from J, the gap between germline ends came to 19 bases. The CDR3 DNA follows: TGTGCCAGCACCCCCTCGGCAGGGGAGAGCACCGGGGAGCTGTTTTTT. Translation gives CASTPSAGESTGELFF.

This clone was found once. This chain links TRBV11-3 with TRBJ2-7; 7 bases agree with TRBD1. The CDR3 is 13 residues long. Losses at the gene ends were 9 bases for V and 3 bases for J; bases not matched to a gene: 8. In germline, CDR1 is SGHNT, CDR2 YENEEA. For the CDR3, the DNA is TGTGCCAGTATCCCGGGACAGAGCTACGAGCAGTACTTC. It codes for CASIPGQSYEQYF.

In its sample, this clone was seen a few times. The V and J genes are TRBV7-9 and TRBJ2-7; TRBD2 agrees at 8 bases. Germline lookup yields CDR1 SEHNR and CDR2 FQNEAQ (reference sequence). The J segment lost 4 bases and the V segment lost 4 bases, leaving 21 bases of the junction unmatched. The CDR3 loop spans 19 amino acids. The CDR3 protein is CASSSKTGTRKFGRYEQYF. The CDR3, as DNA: TGTGCCAGCAGCTCGAAGACCGGGACTAGGAAATTTGGCCGGTACGAGCAGTACTTC.

CDR3 coding DNA: TGTGCCAGCAGCTTACCAAACCCGGGAGGCAGGGGCGGCTACACCTTC. It specifies CASSLPNPGGRGGYTF. The chain employs TRBV5-6 and TRBJ1-2; D may be TRBD1 (6 bases). The CDR3 is made up of 16 amino acids. The germline CDR1 and CDR2 sequences are SGHDT and YYEEEE. The germline V and J ends were trimmed by 2 bases and 8 bases, with 22 bases remaining between them.

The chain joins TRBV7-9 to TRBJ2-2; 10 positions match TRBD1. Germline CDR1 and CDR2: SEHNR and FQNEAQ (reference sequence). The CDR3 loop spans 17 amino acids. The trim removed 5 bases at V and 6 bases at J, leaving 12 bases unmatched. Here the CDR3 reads CASSPGRDRGLAGELFF. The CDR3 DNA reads TGTGCCAGCAGCCCCGGCCGGGACAGGGGTCTTGCCGGGGAGCTGTTTTTT.

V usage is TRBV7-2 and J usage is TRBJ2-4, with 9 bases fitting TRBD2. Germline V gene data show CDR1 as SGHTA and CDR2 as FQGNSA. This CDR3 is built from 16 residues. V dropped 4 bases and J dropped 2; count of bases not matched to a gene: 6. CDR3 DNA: TGTGCCAGCAGCTACTCAAGCGGGAGGACCAAAAACATTCAGTACTTC. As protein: CASSYSSGRTKNIQYF.

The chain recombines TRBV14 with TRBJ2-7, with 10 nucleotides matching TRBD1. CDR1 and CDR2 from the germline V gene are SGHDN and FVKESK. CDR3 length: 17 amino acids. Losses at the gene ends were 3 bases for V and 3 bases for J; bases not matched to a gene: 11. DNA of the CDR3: TGTGCCAGCAGCCAGAGCCTCGGACAGGGGGGGAGCTACGAGCAGTACTTC. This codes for CASSQSLGQGGSYEQYF.